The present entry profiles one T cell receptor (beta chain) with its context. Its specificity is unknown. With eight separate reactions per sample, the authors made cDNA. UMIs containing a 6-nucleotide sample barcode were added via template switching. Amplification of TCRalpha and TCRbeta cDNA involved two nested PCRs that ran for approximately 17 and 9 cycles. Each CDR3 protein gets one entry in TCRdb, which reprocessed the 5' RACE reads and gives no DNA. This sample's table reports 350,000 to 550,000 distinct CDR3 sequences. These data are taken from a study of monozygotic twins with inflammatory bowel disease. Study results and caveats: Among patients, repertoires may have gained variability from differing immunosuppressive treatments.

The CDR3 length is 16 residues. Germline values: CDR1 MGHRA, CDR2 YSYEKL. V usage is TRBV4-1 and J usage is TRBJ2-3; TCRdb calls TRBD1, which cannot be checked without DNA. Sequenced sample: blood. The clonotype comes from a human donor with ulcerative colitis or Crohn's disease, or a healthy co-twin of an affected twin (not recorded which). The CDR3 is CASTGESGGSTDTQYF.